This T cell receptor beta chain was profiled in a study of T cell responses to AZD1222 COVID-19 vaccine. Study-wide findings and caveats: Samples come after the peak T cell response, not at day 14. Spike-wide coverage was observed for vaccine-associated CD4 TCRs, with dominant responses at 160-218 and 743-854. Clonal diversity may have been underestimated in mostly white British donors.

The CDR3 covers 14 residues. The germline gives CDR1 SGHTA, CDR2 FQGNSA. The ends were cut back, 1 base at V and 5 bases at J, with 8 bases in the middle. Comment on this clone: What it binds is not known.

Measured with immunoSEQ multiplex PCR; TCRdb has only the in-frame clones, and not every one. The table shows roughly 120,000 clones, with roughly 90% occurring only once. The source is an adult in good health. The rearrangement links TRBV7-2 to TRBJ2-2; D call uncertain. The specimen comprised peripheral blood, sampled on day 0 of AZD1222 vaccination. CDR3 amino acids: CASSLVVQTGELFF. CDR3 nucleotides: TGTGCCAGCAGCTTAGTTGTCCAGACCGGGGAGCTGTTTTTT.